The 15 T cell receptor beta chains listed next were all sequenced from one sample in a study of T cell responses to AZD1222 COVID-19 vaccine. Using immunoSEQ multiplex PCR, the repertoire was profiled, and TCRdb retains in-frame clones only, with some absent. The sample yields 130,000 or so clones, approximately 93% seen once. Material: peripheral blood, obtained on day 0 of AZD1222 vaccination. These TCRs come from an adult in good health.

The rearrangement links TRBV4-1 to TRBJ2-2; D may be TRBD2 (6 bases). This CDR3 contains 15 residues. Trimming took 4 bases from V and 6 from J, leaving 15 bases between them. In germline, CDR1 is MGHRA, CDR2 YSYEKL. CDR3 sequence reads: CASSRSPGESGELFF. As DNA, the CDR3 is TGCGCCAGCAGCCGCTCACCGGGGGAATCCGGGGAGCTGTTTTTT.

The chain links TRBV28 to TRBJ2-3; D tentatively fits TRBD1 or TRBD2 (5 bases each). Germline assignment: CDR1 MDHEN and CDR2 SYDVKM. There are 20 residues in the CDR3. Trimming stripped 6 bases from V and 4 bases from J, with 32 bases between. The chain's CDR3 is CASSGSLGLGEHKVPDTQYF. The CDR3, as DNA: TGTGCCAGCAGCGGCAGTTTAGGTTTAGGGGAGCACAAGGTCCCAGATACGCAGTATTTT.

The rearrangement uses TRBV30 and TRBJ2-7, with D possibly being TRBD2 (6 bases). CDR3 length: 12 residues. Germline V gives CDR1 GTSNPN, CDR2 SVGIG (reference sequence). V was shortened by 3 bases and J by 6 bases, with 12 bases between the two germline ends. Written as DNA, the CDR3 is TGTGCCTGGAGACTAGCAGGCTCCGAGCAGTACTTC. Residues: CAWRLAGSEQYF.

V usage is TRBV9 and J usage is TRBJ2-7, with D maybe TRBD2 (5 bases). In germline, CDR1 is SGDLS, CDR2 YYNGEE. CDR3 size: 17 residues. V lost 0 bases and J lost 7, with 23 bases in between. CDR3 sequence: CASSVVGVTASRREQYF. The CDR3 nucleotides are TGTGCCAGCAGCGTAGTTGGTGTGACGGCTAGCCGGCGGGAGCAGTACTTC.

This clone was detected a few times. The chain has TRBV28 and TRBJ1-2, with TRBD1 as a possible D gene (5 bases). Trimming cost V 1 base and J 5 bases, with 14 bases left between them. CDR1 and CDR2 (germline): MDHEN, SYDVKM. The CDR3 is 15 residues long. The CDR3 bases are TGTGCCAGCAGTTTATTCCCAGGGAGGGGTTATGGCTACACCTTC. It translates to CASSLFPGRGYGYTF.

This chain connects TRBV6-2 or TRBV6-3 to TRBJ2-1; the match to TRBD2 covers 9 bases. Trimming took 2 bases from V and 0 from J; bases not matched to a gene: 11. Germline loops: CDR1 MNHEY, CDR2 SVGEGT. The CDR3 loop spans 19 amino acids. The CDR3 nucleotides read TGTGCCAGCAGTTACCCTCGAGGTGGTAGCGGGAGCTCCTACAATGAGCAGTTCTTC. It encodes CASSYPRGGSGSSYNEQFF.

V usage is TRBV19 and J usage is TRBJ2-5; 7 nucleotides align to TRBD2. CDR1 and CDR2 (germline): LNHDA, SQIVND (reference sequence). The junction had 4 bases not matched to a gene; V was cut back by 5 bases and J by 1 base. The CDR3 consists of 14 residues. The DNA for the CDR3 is TGTGCCAGTAGTCGGAGGGAGGGCCAAGAGACCCAGTACTTC. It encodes CASSRREGQETQYF.

CDR3 sequence reads: CASSLGVTSGANTGELFF. Here the CDR3 DNA reads TGTGCCAGCAGCTTAGGCGTCACTAGCGGGGCCAACACCGGGGAGCTGTTTTTT. The chain recombines TRBV13 with TRBJ2-2; 10 bases fit TRBD2. Trimming took 0 bases from V and 2 from J; bases not matched to a gene: 6. CDR3 length equals 18 residues. Germline CDR1 and CDR2: PRHDT and FYEKMQ (reference sequence).

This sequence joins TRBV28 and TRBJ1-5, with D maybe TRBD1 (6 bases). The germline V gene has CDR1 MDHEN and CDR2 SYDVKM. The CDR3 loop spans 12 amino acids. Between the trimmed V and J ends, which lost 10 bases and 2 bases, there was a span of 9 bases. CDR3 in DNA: TGTGCCACACAGGGTGGCAATCAGCCCCAGCATTTT. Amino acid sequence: CATQGGNQPQHF.

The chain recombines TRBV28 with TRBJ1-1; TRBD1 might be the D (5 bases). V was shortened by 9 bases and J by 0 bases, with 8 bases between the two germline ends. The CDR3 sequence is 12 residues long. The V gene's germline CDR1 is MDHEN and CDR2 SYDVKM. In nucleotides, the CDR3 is TGTGCCAGTGGGACGGTGAACACTGAAGCTTTCTTT. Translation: CASGTVNTEAFF.

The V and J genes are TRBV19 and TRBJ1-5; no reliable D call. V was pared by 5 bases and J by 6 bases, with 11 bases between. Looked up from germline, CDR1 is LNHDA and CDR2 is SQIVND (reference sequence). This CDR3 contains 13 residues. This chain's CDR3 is CASSPQGGQPQHF. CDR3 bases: TGTGCCAGTAGTCCCCAAGGCGGTCAGCCCCAGCATTTT.

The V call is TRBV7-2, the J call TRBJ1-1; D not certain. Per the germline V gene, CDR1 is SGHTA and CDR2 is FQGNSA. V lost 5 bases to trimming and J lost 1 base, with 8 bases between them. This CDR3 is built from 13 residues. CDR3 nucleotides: TGTGCCAGCAGCCGAGGGTCGAACACTGAAGCTTTCTTT. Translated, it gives CASSRGSNTEAFF.

The CDR3 sequence is CASSIEGGNEQFF. The CDR3 DNA follows: TGTGCCAGTAGTATAGAGGGCGGCAATGAGCAGTTCTTC. The V call is TRBV19, the J call TRBJ2-1, with unresolved D. The CDR3 is 13 residues long. Germline V gene data show CDR1 as LNHDA and CDR2 as SQIVND (reference sequence). Trimming removed 0 bases from V and 6 bases from J, with 6 bases in between.

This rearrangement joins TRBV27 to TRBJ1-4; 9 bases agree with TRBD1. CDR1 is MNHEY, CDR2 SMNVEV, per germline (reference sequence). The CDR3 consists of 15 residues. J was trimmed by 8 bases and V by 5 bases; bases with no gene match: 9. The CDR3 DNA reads TGTGCCAGCAGTATCGGGACAGGGAGGTCGGAAAAACTGTTTTTT. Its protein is CASSIGTGRSEKLFF.

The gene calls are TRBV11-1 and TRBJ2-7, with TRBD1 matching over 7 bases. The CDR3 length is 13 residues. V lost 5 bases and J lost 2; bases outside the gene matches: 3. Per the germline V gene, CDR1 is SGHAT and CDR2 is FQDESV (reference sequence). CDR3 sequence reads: CASSPGQTYEQYF. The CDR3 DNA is TGTGCCAGCAGCCCGGGACAGACCTACGAGCAGTACTTC.